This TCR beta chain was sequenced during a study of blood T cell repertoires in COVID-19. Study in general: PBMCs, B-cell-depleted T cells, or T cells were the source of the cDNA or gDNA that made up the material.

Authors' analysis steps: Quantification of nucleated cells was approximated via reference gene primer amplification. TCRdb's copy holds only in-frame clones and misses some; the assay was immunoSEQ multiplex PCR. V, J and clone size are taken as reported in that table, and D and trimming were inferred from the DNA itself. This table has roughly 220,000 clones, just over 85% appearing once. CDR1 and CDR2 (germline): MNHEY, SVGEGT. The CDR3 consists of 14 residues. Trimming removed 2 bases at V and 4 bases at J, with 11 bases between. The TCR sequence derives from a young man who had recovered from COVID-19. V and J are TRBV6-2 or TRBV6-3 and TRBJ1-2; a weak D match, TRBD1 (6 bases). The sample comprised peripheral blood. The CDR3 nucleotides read TGTGCCAGCAGTTACCGACAGGTTCTCTATGGCTACACCTTC. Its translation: CASSYRQVLYGYTF.